Listed below are T cell receptor beta chains from one sample, sequenced in a study of T-cell reconstitution after alpha-beta-depleted transplantation in children. Via MiXCR, TCRdb re-called the PCR reads, giving one row per CDR3 protein. The table includes 700,000 to 950,000 distinct CDR3 sequences, under 20% detected once. The sample was PBMCs, mostly from graft donor cells, taken 360 days after TCRalphabeta/CD19-depleted stem cell transplant. All receptors come from a male patient under 18 who had a stem cell transplant for acute lymphoblastic leukemia, so the T cells may come from the graft donor. Each CDR3 is given with its conserved first and last residue. Fields, in order: clone size, J gene, V gene, CDR3 protein. Only some rows state a clone size, as once, few, many or a class for expanded clones.

size: NA
J: TRBJ2-7
V: TRBV20-1
CDR3: CSARASGRTFYEQYF

size: NA
J: TRBJ1-1
V: TRBV25-1
CDR3: CASSGKGDRPEAFF

size: NA
J: TRBJ1-5
V: TRBV6-1
CDR3: CASRVDPYSNQPQHF

size: NA
J: TRBJ1-1
V: TRBV30
CDR3: CAWSIRNTEAFF

size: NA
J: TRBJ2-1
V: TRBV4-3
CDR3: CASRGPGGWHEQFF

size: NA
J: TRBJ2-1
V: TRBV27
CDR3: CASGWREGSNQQFF

size: NA
J: TRBJ2-7
V: TRBV20-1
CDR3: CSARSLAGGPNEQYF

size: few
J: TRBJ1-2
V: TRBV5-1
CDR3: CASRNRGQGYGYTF

size: NA
J: TRBJ2-7
V: TRBV4-1
CDR3: CASSQSLAGALEQYF

size: few
J: TRBJ1-1
V: TRBV7-3
CDR3: CASSTRPRTAEAFF

size: NA
J: TRBJ1-5
V: TRBV6-6
CDR3: CASSSNRDRPQHF

size: few
J: TRBJ2-7
V: TRBV12-3/TRBV12-4
CDR3: CASSWDPYEQYF

size: NA
J: TRBJ2-1
V: TRBV7-6
CDR3: CASSLKWGFYNEQFF